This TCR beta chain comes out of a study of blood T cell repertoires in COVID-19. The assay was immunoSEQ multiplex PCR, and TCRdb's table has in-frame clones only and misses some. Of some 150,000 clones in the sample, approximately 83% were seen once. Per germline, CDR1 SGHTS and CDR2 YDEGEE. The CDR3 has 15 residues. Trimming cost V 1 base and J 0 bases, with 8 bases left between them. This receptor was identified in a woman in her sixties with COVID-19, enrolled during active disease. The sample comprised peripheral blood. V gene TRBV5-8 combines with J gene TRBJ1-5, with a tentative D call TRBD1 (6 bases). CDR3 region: CASSLMDSSNQPQHF. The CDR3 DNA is TGTGCCAGCAGCTTGATGGACAGTAGCAATCAGCCCCAGCATTTT.